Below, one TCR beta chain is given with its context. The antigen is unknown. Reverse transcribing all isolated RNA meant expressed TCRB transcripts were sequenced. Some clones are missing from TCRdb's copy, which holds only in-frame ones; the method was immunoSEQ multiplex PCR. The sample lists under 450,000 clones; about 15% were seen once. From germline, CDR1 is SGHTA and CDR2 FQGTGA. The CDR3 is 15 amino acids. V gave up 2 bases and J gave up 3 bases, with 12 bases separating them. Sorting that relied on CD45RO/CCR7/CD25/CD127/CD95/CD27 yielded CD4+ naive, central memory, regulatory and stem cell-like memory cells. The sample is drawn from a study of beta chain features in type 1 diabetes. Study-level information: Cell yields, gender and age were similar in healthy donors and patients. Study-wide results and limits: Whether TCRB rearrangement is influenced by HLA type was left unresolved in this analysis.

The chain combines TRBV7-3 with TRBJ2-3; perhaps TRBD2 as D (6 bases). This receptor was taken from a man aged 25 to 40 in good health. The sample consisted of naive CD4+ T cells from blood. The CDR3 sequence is CASSLLGGPTDTQYF. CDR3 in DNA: TGTGCCAGCAGCTTACTCGGAGGGCCTACAGATACGCAGTATTTT.